The text below deals with one TCR beta chain. What it binds is unknown. This CDR3 has 17 amino acids. Looked up from germline, CDR1 is MDHEN and CDR2 is SYDVKM. V dropped 3 bases and J dropped 0; count of bases not matched to a gene: 6. This sample is drawn from a study of shared clonotypes between healthy human individuals. Study details: Researchers assigned three CD4 naive, three CD4 memory, two CD8 naive and one CD8 memory plate to each donor.

The protocol was immunoSEQ multiplex PCR, while the TCRdb copy is restricted to in-frame clones and leaves out a portion. The repertoire holds approximately 2,000,000 clones, with 85% to 95% as singletons. Study-wide results and caveats: Non-shared clonotypes were found to have lower generation probabilities than the clonotypes that were shared by all four of the sorted-subset donors. As a rule, naive subsets had a larger estimated richness than memory subsets.

Within Nashville, Tennessee resided all donors, each a Caucasian adult. The TCR sequence derives from a man between 18 and 35 years old in good health. Some clones in this sample may be carry-over from other donors' samples. The sequencing input was naive CD4+ T cells from PBMCs. Described subset: CD45RA+ positively selected. J is TRBJ2-3 and V is TRBV28; 10 nucleotides agree with TRBD2. The CDR3 DNA follows: TGTGCCAGCAGTTTCCTTGGACTAGCGGCTAGCACAGATACGCAGTATTTT. Its protein product is CASSFLGLAASTDTQYF. The whole variable domain, remainder taken from reference TRBV28 and TRBJ2-3, is DVKVTQSSRYLVKRTGEKVFLECVQDMDHENMFWYRQDPGLGLRLIYFSYDVKMKEKGDIPEGYSVSREKKERFSLILESASTNQTSMYLCASSFLGLAASTDTQYFGPGTRLTVL.